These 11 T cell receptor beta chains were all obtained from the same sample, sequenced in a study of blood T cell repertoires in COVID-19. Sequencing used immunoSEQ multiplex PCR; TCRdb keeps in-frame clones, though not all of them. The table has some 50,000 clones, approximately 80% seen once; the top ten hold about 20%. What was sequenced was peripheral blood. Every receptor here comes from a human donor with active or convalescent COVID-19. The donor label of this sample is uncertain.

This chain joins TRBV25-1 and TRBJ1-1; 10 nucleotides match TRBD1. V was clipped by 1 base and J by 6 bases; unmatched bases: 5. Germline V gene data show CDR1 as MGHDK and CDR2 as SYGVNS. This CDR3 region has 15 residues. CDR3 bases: TGTGCCAGCAGTGAATCCCGGACAGGGGGTGCTGAAGCTTTCTTT. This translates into CASSESRTGGAEAFF.

The CDR3 nucleotides are TGTGCCACCAGCAGAGGCCCCCCACGGGGGGCAGGGGAAAAACTGTTTTTT. Protein: CATSRGPPRGAGEKLFF. The genes are TRBV15 and TRBJ1-4, with D perhaps TRBD1 (6 bases). The CDR3 extends over 17 amino acids. V lost 1 base, J lost 8 bases, and 20 bases lay in between. Germline V CDR1 and CDR2: LNHNV, YYDKDF (reference sequence).

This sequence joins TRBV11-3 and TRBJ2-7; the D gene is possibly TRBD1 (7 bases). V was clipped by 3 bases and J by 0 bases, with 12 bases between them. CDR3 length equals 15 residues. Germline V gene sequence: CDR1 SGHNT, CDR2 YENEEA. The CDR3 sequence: CASSLEGQTSYEQYF. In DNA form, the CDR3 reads TGTGCCAGCAGCTTGGAGGGACAGACCTCCTACGAGCAGTACTTC.

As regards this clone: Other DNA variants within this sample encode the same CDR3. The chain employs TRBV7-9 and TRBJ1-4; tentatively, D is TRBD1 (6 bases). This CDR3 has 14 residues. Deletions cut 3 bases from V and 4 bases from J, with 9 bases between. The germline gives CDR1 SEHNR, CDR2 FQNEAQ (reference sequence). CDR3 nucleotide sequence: TGTGCCAGCAGCTTGGGACACGTTAATGAAAAACTGTTTTTT. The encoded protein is CASSLGHVNEKLFF.

In DNA form, the CDR3 reads TGTGCCAGCAGCACCCAAAGGACAACTCTCCCCATATATTTT. Residues: CASSTQRTTLPIYF. V and J are TRBV11-2 and TRBJ1-3; possible D gene TRBD1, 5 bases. Trimming removed 5 bases from V and 11 bases from J, with 19 bases in between. CDR3 size: 14 residues. CDR1 SGHAT and CDR2 FQNNGV come from the germline V gene.

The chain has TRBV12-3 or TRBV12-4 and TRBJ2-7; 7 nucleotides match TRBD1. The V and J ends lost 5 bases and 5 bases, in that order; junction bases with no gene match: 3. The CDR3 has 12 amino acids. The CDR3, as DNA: TGTGCCAGCAGTAGCGACAGGGACGAGCAGTACTTC. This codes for CASSSDRDEQYF.

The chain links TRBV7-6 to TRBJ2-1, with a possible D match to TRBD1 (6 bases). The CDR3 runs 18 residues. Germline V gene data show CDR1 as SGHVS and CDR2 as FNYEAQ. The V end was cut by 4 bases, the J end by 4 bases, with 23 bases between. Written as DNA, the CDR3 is TGTGCCAGCAGCTCTAGACAGGATAGCCCGGTGGCGTACAATGAGCAGTTCTTC. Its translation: CASSSRQDSPVAYNEQFF.

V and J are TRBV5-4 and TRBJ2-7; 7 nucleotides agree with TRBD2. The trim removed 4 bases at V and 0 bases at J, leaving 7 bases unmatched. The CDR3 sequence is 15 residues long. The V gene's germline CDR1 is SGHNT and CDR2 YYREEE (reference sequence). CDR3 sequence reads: CASSASSGYSYEQYF. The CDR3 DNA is TGTGCCAGCAGCGCGTCTAGCGGTTACTCCTACGAGCAGTACTTC.

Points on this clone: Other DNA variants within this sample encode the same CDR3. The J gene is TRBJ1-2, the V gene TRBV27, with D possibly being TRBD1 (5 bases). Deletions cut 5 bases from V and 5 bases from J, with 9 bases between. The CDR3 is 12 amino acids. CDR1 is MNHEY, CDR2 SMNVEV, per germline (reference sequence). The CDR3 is CASSLQGYGYTF. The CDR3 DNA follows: TGTGCCAGCAGTCTCCAGGGTTATGGCTACACCTTC.

CDR3 loop: CASSPPTGGTQYF. The CDR3 region has the DNA TGTGCCAGCAGTCCCCCTACAGGGGGTACGCAGTATTTT. The gene calls are TRBV28 and TRBJ2-3; 8 positions agree with TRBD1. J gave up 8 bases and V 5 bases, and 6 bases lay outside the gene matches. CDR1 is MDHEN and CDR2 is SYDVKM in the germline V gene. The CDR3 spans 13 residues.

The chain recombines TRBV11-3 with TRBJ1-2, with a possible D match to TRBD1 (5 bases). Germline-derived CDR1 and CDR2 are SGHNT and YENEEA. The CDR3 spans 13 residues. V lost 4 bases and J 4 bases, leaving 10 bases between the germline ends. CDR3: CASSSRQSYGYTF. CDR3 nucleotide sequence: TGTGCCAGCAGCTCTCGACAGAGCTATGGCTACACCTTC.